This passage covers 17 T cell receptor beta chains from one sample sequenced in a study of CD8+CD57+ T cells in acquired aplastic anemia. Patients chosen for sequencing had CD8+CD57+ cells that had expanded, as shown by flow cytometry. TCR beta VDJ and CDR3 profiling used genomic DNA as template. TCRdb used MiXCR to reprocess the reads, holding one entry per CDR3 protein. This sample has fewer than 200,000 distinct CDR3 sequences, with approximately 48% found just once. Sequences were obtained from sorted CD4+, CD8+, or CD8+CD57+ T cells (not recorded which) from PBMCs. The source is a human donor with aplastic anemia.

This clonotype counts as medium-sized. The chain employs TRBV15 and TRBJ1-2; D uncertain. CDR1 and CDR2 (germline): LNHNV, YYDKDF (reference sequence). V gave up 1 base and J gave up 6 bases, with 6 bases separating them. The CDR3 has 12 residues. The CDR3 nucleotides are TGTGCCACCAGCAGAGGGGGAGATGGCTACACCTTC. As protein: CATSRGGDGYTF.

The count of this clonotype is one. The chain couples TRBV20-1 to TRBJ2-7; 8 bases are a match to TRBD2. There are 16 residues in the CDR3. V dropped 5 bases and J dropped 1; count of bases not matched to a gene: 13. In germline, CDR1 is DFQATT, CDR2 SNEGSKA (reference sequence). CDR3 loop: CSASPVASGRSYEQYF. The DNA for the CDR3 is TGCAGTGCTTCCCCCGTAGCCAGCGGGAGATCCTACGAGCAGTACTTC.

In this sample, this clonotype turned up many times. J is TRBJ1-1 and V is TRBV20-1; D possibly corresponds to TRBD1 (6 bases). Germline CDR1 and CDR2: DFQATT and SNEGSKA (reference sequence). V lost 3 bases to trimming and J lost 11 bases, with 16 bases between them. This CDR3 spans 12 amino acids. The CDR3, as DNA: TGCAGTGCTAGCTCTACAGGGTATAGGGCTTTCTTT. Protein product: CSASSTGYRAFF.

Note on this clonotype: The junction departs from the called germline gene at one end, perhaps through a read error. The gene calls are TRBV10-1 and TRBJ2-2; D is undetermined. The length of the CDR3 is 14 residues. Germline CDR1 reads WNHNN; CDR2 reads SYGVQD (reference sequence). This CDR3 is CASSDAGNTGELFF. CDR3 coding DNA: TGTGCCAGCAGTGACGCCGGGAACACCGGGGAGCTGTTTTTT.

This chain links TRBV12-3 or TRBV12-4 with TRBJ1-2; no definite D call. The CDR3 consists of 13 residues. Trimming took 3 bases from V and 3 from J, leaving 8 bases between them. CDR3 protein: CASSLGTYYGYTF. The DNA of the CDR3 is TGTGCCAGCAGTTTGGGCACTTACTATGGCTACACCTTC.

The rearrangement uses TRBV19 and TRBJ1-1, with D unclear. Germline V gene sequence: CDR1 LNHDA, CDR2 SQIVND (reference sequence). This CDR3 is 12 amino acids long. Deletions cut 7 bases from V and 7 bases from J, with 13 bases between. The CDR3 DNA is TGTGCCAGTAACTCGGAGTCCGATGAAGCTTTCTTT. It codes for CASNSESDEAFF.

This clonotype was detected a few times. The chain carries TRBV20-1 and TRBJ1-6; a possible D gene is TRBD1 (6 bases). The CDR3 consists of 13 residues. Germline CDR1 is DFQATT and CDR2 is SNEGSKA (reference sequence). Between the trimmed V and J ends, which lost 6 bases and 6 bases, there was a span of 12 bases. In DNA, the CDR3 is TGCAGTGCGCGGACAGCATCTAATTCACCCCTCCACTTT. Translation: CSARTASNSPLHF.

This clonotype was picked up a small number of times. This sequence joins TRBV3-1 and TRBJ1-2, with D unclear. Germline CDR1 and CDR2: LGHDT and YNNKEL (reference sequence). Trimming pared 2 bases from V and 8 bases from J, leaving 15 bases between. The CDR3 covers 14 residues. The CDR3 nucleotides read TGTGCCAGCAGCCAACGTTCAAGTAAATGGGGCTACACCTTC. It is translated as CASSQRSSKWGYTF.

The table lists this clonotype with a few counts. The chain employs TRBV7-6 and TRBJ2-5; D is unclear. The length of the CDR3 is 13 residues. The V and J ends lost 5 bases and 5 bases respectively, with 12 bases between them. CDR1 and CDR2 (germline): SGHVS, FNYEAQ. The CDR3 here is CASSLTVGETQYF. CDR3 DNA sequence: TGTGCCAGCAGCCTAACAGTGGGGGAGACCCAGTACTTC.

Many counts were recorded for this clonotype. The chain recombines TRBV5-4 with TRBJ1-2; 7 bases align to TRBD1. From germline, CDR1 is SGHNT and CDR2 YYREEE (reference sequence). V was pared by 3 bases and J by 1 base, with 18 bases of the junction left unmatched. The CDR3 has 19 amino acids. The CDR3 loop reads CASSWALQGRTPINYGYTF. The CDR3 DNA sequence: TGTGCCAGCAGCTGGGCATTACAGGGGCGCACCCCGATTAACTATGGCTACACCTTC.

The CDR3 DNA follows: TGTGCCAGCAGTGAATGGGATCGGAACACTGAAGCTTTCTTT. Translated, it gives CASSEWDRNTEAFF. This chain links TRBV25-1 with TRBJ1-1, with unresolved D. V was cut by 1 base and J by 1 base, with 7 bases left in between. The length of the CDR3 is 14 residues. Looked up from germline, CDR1 is MGHDK and CDR2 is SYGVNS.

CDR3 in DNA: TGTGCCACCAGTGGAGTAGGGGCCAGTCGGCCCCAGCATTTT. Translated: CATSGVGASRPQHF. V usage is TRBV24-1 and J usage is TRBJ1-5; D is perhaps TRBD1 (5 bases). The CDR3 contains 14 residues. V dropped 5 bases and J dropped 9 bases, with 16 bases sitting between them. Germline-derived CDR1 and CDR2 are KGHDR and SFDVKD.

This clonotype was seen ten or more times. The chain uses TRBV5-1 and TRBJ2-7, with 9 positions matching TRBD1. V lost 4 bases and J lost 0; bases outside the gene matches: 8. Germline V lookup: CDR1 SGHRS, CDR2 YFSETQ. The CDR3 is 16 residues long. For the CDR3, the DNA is TGCGCCAGCAGCGGGGGGACAGGGCGTACCTCCTACGAGCAGTACTTC. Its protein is CASSGGTGRTSYEQYF.

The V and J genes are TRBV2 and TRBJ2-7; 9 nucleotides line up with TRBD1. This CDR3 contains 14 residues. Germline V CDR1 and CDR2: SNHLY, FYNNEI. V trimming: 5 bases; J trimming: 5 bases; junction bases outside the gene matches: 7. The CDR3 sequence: CASSTGTGLNEQYF. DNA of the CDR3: TGTGCCAGCAGTACCGGGACAGGGCTCAACGAGCAGTACTTC.

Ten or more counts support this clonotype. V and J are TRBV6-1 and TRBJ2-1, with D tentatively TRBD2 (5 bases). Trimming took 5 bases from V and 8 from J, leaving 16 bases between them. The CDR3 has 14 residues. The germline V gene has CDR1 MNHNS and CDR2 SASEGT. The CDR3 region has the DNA TGTGCCAGCAGTCAGGTTCAGGCCGGGGATGAGCAGTTCTTC. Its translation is CASSQVQAGDEQFF.

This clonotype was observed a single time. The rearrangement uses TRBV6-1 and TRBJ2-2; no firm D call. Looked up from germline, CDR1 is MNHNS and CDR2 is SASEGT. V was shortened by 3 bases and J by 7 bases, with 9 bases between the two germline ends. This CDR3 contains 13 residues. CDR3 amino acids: CASSDGGGGELFF. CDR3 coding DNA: TGTGCCAGCAGTGACGGCGGCGGCGGGGAGCTGTTTTTT.

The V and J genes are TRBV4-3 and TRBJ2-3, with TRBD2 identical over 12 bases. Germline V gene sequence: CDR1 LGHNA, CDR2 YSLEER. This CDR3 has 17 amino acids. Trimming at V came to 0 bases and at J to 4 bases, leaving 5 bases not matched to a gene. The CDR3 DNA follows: TGCGCCAGCAGCCAAGAACTAGCTAGCGGGGGGGCAGATACGCAGTATTTT. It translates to CASSQELASGGADTQYF.